Listed below are T cell receptor beta chains from one sample, sequenced in a study of T cells after yellow fever vaccination. TCRdb itself ran the 5' RACE reads through MiXCR, one entry per CDR3 protein. The profile shows approximately 250,000 distinct CDR3 sequences, around 6.7% of them singletons. Sample: CD4+ T cells sorted from PBMCs, taken on the day of the yellow fever booster vaccination. The origin of the receptors is a man younger than 45 who received the YFV17D yellow fever vaccine. Each CDR3 is given with its conserved first and last residue. A D gene is named only where the DNA matches it firmly. Clone size is given for some rows only: seen once, a few or many times, or a class if the clone is expanded.

abundance	v_gene	j_gene	d_gene	CDR3nt	CDR3aa
-	TRBV15	TRBJ2-1	TRBD1	TGTGCCACCAGCAGAGGATGGACAGGGGGATTCGATGAGCAGTTCTTC	CATSRGWTGGFDEQFF
many	TRBV7-2	TRBJ2-2	TRBD2	TGTGCCAGCAGCTTGTTTTCCGGGACTAGCGGTACCGGGGAGCTGTTTTTT	CASSLFSGTSGTGELFF
-	TRBV11-2	TRBJ2-1	-	TGTGCCAGCAGCATTCGACAGGGTTTCGGGAGTCATGAGCAGTTCTTC	CASSIRQGFGSHEQFF
many	TRBV7-8	TRBJ2-7	-	TGTGCCAGCAGCCGGGACACCCTCTACGAGCAGTACTTC	CASSRDTLYEQYF
many	TRBV11-2	TRBJ2-5	-	TGTGCCAGCAGCTTAAACTTCGGAGGCCCGGAGACCCAGTACTTC	CASSLNFGGPETQYF
few	TRBV5-4	TRBJ2-2	TRBD1	TGTGCCAGCAGCGGGGACAGGTTGGACACCGGGGAGCTGTTTTTT	CASSGDRLDTGELFF
many	TRBV7-9	TRBJ2-2	TRBD1	TGTGCCAGCAGCTTAGGACAGGGAGTGCACACCGGGGAGCTGTTTTTT	CASSLGQGVHTGELFF
-	TRBV18	TRBJ2-1	TRBD1	TGTGCCAGCTCCCGGGACAGGGGGAGGCATGAGCAGTTCTTC	CASSRDRGRHEQFF
many	TRBV30	TRBJ2-1	TRBD2	TGTGCCTGGAGTGCCTCAAGAACTAGCGCAGCTCACAATGAGCAGTTCTTC	CAWSASRTSAAHNEQFF
few	TRBV7-9	TRBJ2-1	-	TGTGCCAGCAGCTTAGACCGGGTCATAGACAATGAGCAGTTCTTC	CASSLDRVIDNEQFF
few	TRBV18	TRBJ2-6	TRBD1	TGTGCCAGCTCACCAGACAGGGGTGGGGCCAACGTCCTGACTTTC	CASSPDRGGANVLTF
many	TRBV24-1	TRBJ2-3	-	TGTGCCACCATTCGGCTAGCTCCAGATACGCAGTATTTT	CATIRLAPDTQYF
few	TRBV2	TRBJ2-3	-	TGTGCCAGTATGGGCACAGATACGCAGTATTTT	CASMGTDTQYF
many	TRBV20-1	TRBJ2-7	-	TGCAGTGCCGCTACCACCGGATACGAGCAGTACTTC	CSAATTGYEQYF
-	TRBV14	TRBJ1-6	TRBD1	TGTGCCAGCAGGAAGGGACAGGGGGCCTATAATTCACCCCTCCACTTT	CASRKGQGAYNSPLHF
few	TRBV24-1	TRBJ2-5	-	TGTGCCACCAGTGGCCGGGGGCAAGAGACCCAGTACTTC	CATSGRGQETQYF
few	TRBV7-2	TRBJ2-3	-	TGTGCCAGCAGCTCGTATACCCCCAGTACGCAGTATTTT	CASSSYTPSTQYF
-	TRBV29-1	TRBJ2-2	-	TGCAGCGTCTCAAGGACCGGGGAGCTGTTTTTT	CSVSRTGELFF
many	TRBV20-1	TRBJ2-2	TRBD1	TGCAGTGCTTCCCTACCTCGGACAGGGGGCGCGAGGAACACCGGGGAGCTGTTTTTT	CSASLPRTGGARNTGELFF